Listed below are T cell receptor beta chains from one sample, sequenced in a study of shared clonotypes between healthy human individuals. Produced via immunoSEQ multiplex PCR; TCRdb's table is partial and in-frame only. The repertoire holds roughly 810,000 clones, with roughly 96% as singletons. Material: naive CD8+ T cells sorted from blood. The origin of the receptors is a man aged 25 to 45 in good health. Each CDR3 is given with its conserved first and last residue. The D gene is left open where the match is weak.

>TRBV27|TRBJ1-2|TRBD1
CASSDRDRYGYTF
TGTGCCAGCAGTGACAGGGACCGCTATGGCTACACCTTC
>TRBV28|TRBJ2-1|TRBD2
CASSFLREGPYNEQFF
TGTGCCAGCAGTTTTCTGCGGGAGGGCCCCTACAATGAGCAGTTCTTC
>TRBV7-9|TRBJ2-2|TRBD2
CASRYGLARGTGELFF
TGTGCCAGCAGATACGGACTAGCGAGGGGCACCGGGGAGCTGTTTTTT
>TRBV19|TRBJ2-7|NA
CASRFAVGSYEQYF
TGTGCCAGCAGGTTCGCGGTAGGCTCTTACGAGCAGTACTTC
>TRBV25-1|TRBJ2-7|NA
CASSEPSIDYEQYF
TGTGCCAGCAGTGAACCCTCTATAGACTACGAGCAGTACTTC
>TRBV2|TRBJ2-7|NA
CASSEASGPVSYEQYF
TGTGCCAGCAGTGAAGCGAGCGGGCCCGTCTCCTACGAGCAGTACTTC
>TRBV27|TRBJ2-3|TRBD2
CASSPAGGWRDTQYF
TGTGCCAGCAGCCCGGCGGGGGGCTGGAGGGATACGCAGTATTTT
>TRBV6-6|TRBJ2-1|NA
CASPGLHNEQFF
TGTGCCAGCCCAGGACTACACAATGAGCAGTTCTTC
>TRBV9|TRBJ2-1|NA
CASAGSNEQFF
TGTGCCAGCGCAGGCAGTAATGAGCAGTTCTTC
>TRBV7-9|TRBJ2-7|NA
CASSLAAGEEQYF
TGTGCCAGCAGCTTAGCGGCAGGGGAGGAGCAGTACTTC